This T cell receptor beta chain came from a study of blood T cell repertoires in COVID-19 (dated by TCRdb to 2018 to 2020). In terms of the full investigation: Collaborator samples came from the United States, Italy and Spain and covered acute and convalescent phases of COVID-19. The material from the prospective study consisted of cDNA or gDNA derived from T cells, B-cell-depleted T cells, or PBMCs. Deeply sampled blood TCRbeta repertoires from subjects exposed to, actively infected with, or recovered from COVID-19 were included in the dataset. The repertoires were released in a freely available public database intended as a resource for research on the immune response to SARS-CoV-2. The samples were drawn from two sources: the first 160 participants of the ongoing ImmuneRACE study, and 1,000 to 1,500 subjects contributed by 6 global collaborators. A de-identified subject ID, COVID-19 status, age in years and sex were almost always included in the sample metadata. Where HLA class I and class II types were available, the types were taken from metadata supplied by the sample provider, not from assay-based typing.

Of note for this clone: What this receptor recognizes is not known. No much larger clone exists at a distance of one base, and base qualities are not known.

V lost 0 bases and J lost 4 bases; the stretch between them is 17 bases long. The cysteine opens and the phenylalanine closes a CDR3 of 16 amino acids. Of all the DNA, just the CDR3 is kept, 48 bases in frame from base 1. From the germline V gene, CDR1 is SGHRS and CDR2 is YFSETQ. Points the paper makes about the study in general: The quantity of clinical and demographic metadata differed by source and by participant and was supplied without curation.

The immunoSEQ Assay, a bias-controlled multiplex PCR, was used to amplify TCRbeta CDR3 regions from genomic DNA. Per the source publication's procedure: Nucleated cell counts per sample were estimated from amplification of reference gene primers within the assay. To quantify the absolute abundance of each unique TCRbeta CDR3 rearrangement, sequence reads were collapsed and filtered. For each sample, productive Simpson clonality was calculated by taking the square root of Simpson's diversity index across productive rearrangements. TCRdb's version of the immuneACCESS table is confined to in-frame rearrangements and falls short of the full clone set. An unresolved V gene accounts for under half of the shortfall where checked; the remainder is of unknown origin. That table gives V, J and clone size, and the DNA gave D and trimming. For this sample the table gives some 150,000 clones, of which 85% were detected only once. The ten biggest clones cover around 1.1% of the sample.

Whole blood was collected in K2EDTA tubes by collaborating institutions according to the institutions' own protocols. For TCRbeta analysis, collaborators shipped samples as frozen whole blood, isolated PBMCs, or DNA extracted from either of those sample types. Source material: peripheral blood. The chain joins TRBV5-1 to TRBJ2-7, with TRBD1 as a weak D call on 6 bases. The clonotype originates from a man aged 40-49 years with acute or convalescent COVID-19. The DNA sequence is TGCGCCAGCAGCTTGGGACCCAACCGGGACACTTACGAGCAGTACTTC. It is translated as CASSLGPNRDTYEQYF.